This record looks at one T cell receptor beta chain sequence and its context. Its antigen is unknown. The sequence runs out 3 residues before the end of the CDR3; the remainder is reconstructed from the germline J gene. The protocol was immunoSEQ multiplex PCR, while the TCRdb copy is restricted to in-frame clones and leaves out a portion. The listing contains fewer than 40,000 clones. Thawed PBMCs were FACS-sorted into unstimulated CD4+CD25+CD127- regulatory T cells, CD4+CD25- non-regulatory cells, CD4 and CD8 cells. Trimming left V 3 bases short and J 3 bases short, with 14 bases between. The CDR3 covers 16 residues. Germline CDR1 reads LNHDA; CDR2 reads SQIVND (reference sequence). This specimen belongs to a study of Tregs in tolerant kidney transplant recipients. Study findings and constraints: Some patients' samples used different primers over time, so nucleotide sequences weren't comparable.

This TCR derives from a human donor who received a combined kidney and bone marrow transplant. The chain is built from TRBV19 and TRBJ2-2; a possible D gene is TRBD2 (6 bases). The specimen comprised CD8+ T cells from blood, sampled before the transplant. The CDR3 bases that were read are TGTGCCAGTAGTATTTTGGAGCGGGCGTACACCGGGGAG. Translation: CASSILERAYTGE. The full CDR3 protein is CASSILERAYTGELFF.